Listed below are T cell receptor beta chains from one sample, sequenced in a study of beta chain features in type 1 diabetes. Profiled with immunoSEQ multiplex PCR; TCRdb holds only in-frame clones, not every one. The table lists hundreds of thousands of clones, 13% of them singletons, with approximately 0.022% in the top ten. Input material: naive CD4+ T cells from blood. These receptors were taken from a man between 18 and 35 years old with type 1 diabetes. Both conserved end residues are part of each CDR3. A D gene is named only where the DNA matches it firmly.

>TRBV10-2|NA
CASRLGATDTQYF
>TRBV18|TRBD1
CASSPPGQGAYEQYF
>TRBV27|NA
CASSPDTVNTEAFF
>TRBV30|NA
CAWSPSMGLYNEQFF
>TRBV5-1|NA
CASSTAAGLIGNIQYF
>TRBV2|NA
CASSTSTRQGGYTF
>TRBV25-1|NA
CASSPGTPQYF
>TRBV9|NA
CASSSGQIFSGNTIYF
>TRBV19|TRBD1
CASSRTGGWTGELFF
>TRBV30|NA
CAWRGFSSGNTIYF
>TRBV7-9|TRBD1
CASKTGGADTQYF
>TRBV18|NA
CASSPLSGGDQPQHF
>TRBV28|TRBD1
CASSLSGGGEGYTF
>TRBV6-6|NA
CASSYQGSGYTF
>TRBV6-5|NA
CASSYPSGGASYEQYF
>TRBV9|TRBD1
CASSHQDRGVADTQYF
>TRBV19|NA
CASSSGAGLQETQYF
>TRBV5-1|TRBD1
CASSWTGANTGELFF
>TRBV5-1|NA
CASKNRGPDTGELFF
>TRBV9|TRBD2
CASSVAPGAGGLHNEQFF
>TRBV6-5|TRBD1
CASRREGTGDYEQYF
>TRBV7-3|TRBD1
CASSLRQGARTGELFF
>TRBV11-1|NA
CASSWPTTDTQYF
>TRBV7-2|NA
CASSLDGQPQHF
>TRBV6-5|TRBD1
CASRQGLRTDTQYF
>TRBV14|TRBD1
CASRETGNPPGELFF
>TRBV9|TRBD2
CASSVSLPGLAGGEEQFF
>TRBV29-1|NA
CSAGGGAGHTGELFF
>TRBV5-6|NA
CASSLGVSNTEAFF
>TRBV2|NA
CASSEVRDSATYNEQFF
>TRBV28|NA
CASSSPSARAEAFF
>TRBV6-1|TRBD2
CASSAPGLAIETQYF
>TRBV18|NA
CASSPQGRLDNSPLHF
>TRBV7-9|TRBD1
CASSEDRGDQPQHF
>TRBV9|NA
CASSALLGMETQYF
>TRBV4-2|TRBD2
CASSQSGLAGTDTQYF
>TRBV6-5|NA
CASSYAGGSPGEQYF
>TRBV5-1|NA
CASSLGEKGTEAFF
>TRBV30|NA
CASYRAPWGTGELFF
>TRBV30|NA
CAWSTDSNQPQHF
>TRBV5-1|NA
CASSQPRTLYNEQFF
>TRBV19|TRBD1
CASRSGGAGANVLTF
>TRBV7-9|TRBD1
CASSQGQQAYEQYF
>TRBV29-1|TRBD1
CSVSSGTGPYGYTF
>TRBV7-9|NA
CASSLVTDTEAFF
>TRBV11-1|NA
CASSLRDSYSPLHF
>TRBV23-1|NA
CASSQPRDGLEEDDTQYF
>TRBV7-2|NA
CASSLRQVEQYF
>TRBV9|TRBD1
CASSVEDRGSNEQFF
>TRBV28|TRBD1
CASRPTGFGANYGYTF
>TRBV5-1|NA
CASSSLQNSNSPLHF
>TRBV10-3|NA
CAVTGDTEAFF
>TRBV14|TRBD1
CASSPRQGAEAFF